The 13 T cell receptor beta chains reported below all come from one sample, sequenced in a study of T cells in Graves' hyperthyroidism and ophthalmopathy. From RNA transcripts, TCR beta CDR3 regions were amplified. Carried out on the TCR CDR3, a first-round RT-PCR used the HTBI primer set. TCRdb passed the multiplex PCR reads through MiXCR, listing each CDR3 protein once. Altogether about 500,000 distinct CDR3 sequences are present, approximately 15% being singletons, with the ten largest covering about 17%. Sequencing was done on a sample of blood. Receptor source: a young woman with Graves' hyperthyroidism.

This clonotype was recorded at least ten times. The chain links TRBV3-1 to TRBJ2-7, with D tentatively TRBD2 (6 bases). V gave up 1 base and J gave up 4 bases, with 17 bases separating them. Germline CDR1 and CDR2: LGHDT and YNNKEL (reference sequence). The CDR3 is 16 residues long. CDR3 DNA: TGTGCCAGCAGCCAAGTAGCGGCGAGATCTTTTTACGAGCAGTACTTC. Protein sequence: CASSQVAARSFYEQYF.

This clonotype showed up many times. This chain uses TRBV2 with TRBJ1-1; a weak D match, TRBD1 (5 bases). In germline, CDR1 is SNHLY, CDR2 FYNNEI. The CDR3 length is 13 residues. Trimming stripped 5 bases from V and 2 bases from J, with 9 bases between. CDR3 residues: CASSNRGNTEAFF. CDR3 bases: TGTGCCAGCAGTAATAGGGGAAACACTGAAGCTTTCTTT. The full variable domain, completed using reference TRBV2 and TRBJ1-1, is EPEVTQTPSHQVTQMGQEVILRCVPISNHLYFYWYRQILGQKVEFLVSFYNNEISEKSEIFDDQFSVERPDGSNFTLKIRSTKLEDSAMYFCASSNRGNTEAFFGQGTRLTVV.

This clonotype came up a few times. The chain employs TRBV9 and TRBJ2-1; D may be TRBD2 (6 bases). V dropped 4 bases and J dropped 1 base, with 15 bases sitting between them. Germline CDR1 and CDR2: SGDLS and YYNGEE. This CDR3 is 16 amino acids long. The CDR3 spells CASSPLRGKSYNEQFF. As DNA, the CDR3 is TGTGCCAGCAGCCCCCTCCGGGGGAAGTCCTACAATGAGCAGTTCTTC.

This clonotype was recorded many times. This sequence joins TRBV12-3 or TRBV12-4 and TRBJ2-3; D is possibly TRBD2 (5 bases). V was pared by 3 bases and J by 0 bases, with 13 bases between. The CDR3 has 16 amino acids. The CDR3: CASSFSEGTSTDTQYF. For the CDR3, the DNA is TGTGCCAGCAGTTTTAGTGAGGGCACTAGCACAGATACGCAGTATTTT.

J is TRBJ2-7 and V is TRBV19, with TRBD1 matching over 10 bases. The CDR3 is 14 amino acids. After removal of 5 bases from V and 5 bases from J, the junction contained 6 bases not matched to a gene. The germline CDR1 and CDR2 sequences are LNHDA and SQIVND (reference sequence). The DNA for the CDR3 is TGTGCCAGTAGTGCCCGGGACAGGGGACACGAGCAGTACTTC. Its translation is CASSARDRGHEQYF.

Only a few counts were recorded for this clonotype. This chain joins TRBV6-1 and TRBJ1-2; 7 nucleotides match TRBD1. CDR3 size: 13 residues. V dropped 8 bases and J dropped 6; count of bases not matched to a gene: 9. CDR1 is MNHNS and CDR2 is SASEGT in the germline V gene. The DNA of the CDR3 is TGTGCCAGCCACCTACAGGGGAGAGATGGCTACACCTTC. Protein product: CASHLQGRDGYTF.

The CDR3 DNA follows: TGTGCCAGCAGTCCAGTCGGGGTAGTATTTAATGAAAAACTGTTTTTT. Its protein is CASSPVGVVFNEKLFF. This chain connects TRBV28 to TRBJ1-4; D unclear. The CDR3 length is 16 residues. Trimming stripped 5 bases from V and 4 bases from J, with 17 bases between. From germline, CDR1 is MDHEN and CDR2 SYDVKM.

As for this clonotype: A much larger clonotype is one base distant, so this may be a read error. The chain carries TRBV12-3 or TRBV12-4 and TRBJ2-1, with D hard to call. The DNA end favors TRBJ2-7, so the J call may be wrong. This CDR3 comprises 17 residues. In DNA, the CDR3 is TGTGCCAGCAGTTTAGTCCTGGGGTCTGGAACCTACAATGAGCAGTACTTC. Translated, it gives CASSLVLGSGTYNEQYF.

This clonotype was seen repeatedly, ten times or more. V gene TRBV30 combines with J gene TRBJ1-5; D might be TRBD1 (6 bases). Trimming took 5 bases from V and 7 from J, leaving 21 bases between them. Germline V gives CDR1 GTSNPN, CDR2 SVGIG (reference sequence). This CDR3 spans 15 amino acids. The DNA of the CDR3 is TGTGCCTGGGGGGGGACACACAGAAGGGGACAGCCCCAGCATTTT. Residues: CAWGGTHRRGQPQHF.

As concerns this clonotype: A much larger clone is a single base away; this may be a read error. As the CDR3 is not closed by the conserved phenylalanine or tryptophan, this likely results from a read error. The CDR3, as DNA: TGTGCCAGCAGTCACGGAGCGGGAGGATACAATGAGCAGTTCCTC. Protein product: CASSHGAGGYNEQFL. This chain connects TRBV3-1 to TRBJ2-1; 9 bases line up with TRBD2. The V and J ends lost 6 bases and 4 bases, in that order; junction bases with no gene match: 7. The length of the CDR3 is 15 residues. The germline CDR1 and CDR2 sequences are LGHDT and YNNKEL (reference sequence).

This clonotype was detected a few times. The rearrangement links TRBV20-1 to TRBJ2-7, with TRBD1 identical over 10 bases. There are 16 residues in the CDR3. J lost 0 bases, V lost 4 bases, and 9 bases had no gene match. Germline V CDR1 and CDR2: DFQATT, SNEGSKA (reference sequence). The CDR3 sequence is CSATSPRDRGSYEQYF. DNA for the CDR3: TGCAGTGCTACATCCCCTAGGGACAGGGGCTCCTACGAGCAGTACTTC.

This clonotype was detected only a few times. V gene TRBV2 combines with J gene TRBJ1-2; D gene ambiguous. CDR1 and CDR2 (germline): SNHLY, FYNNEI. This CDR3 has 14 amino acids. V gave up 2 bases and J gave up 8 bases, with 15 bases separating them. CDR3 amino acids: CASSELRGERGYTF. The CDR3 DNA follows: TGTGCCAGCAGTGAACTTCGGGGTGAAAGGGGCTACACCTTC.

This clonotype was picked up a small number of times. The rearrangement links TRBV30 to TRBJ2-1; perhaps TRBD2 as D (5 bases). Germline V gene sequence: CDR1 GTSNPN, CDR2 SVGIG (reference sequence). The length of the CDR3 is 13 residues. The V end lost 1 base, the J end lost 6 bases, and 10 bases lay between the germline ends. The DNA for the CDR3 is TGTGCCTGGAGTGGGAGGAGTGTCAATGAGCAGTTCTTC. As protein: CAWSGRSVNEQFF.